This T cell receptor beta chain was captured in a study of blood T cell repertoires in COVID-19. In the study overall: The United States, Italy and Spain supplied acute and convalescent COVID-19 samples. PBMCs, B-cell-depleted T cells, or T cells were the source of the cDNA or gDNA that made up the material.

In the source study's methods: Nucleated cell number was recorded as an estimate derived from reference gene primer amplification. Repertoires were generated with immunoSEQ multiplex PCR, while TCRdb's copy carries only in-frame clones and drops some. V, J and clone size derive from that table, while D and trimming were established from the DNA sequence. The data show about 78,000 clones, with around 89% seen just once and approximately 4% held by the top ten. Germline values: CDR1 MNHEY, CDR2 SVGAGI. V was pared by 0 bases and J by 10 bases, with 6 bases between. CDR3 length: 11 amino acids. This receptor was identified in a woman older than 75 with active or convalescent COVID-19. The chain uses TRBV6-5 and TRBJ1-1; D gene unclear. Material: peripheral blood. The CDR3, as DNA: TGTGCCAGCAGTTACTCTGGGAGAGCTTTCTTT. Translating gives CASSYSGRAFF.